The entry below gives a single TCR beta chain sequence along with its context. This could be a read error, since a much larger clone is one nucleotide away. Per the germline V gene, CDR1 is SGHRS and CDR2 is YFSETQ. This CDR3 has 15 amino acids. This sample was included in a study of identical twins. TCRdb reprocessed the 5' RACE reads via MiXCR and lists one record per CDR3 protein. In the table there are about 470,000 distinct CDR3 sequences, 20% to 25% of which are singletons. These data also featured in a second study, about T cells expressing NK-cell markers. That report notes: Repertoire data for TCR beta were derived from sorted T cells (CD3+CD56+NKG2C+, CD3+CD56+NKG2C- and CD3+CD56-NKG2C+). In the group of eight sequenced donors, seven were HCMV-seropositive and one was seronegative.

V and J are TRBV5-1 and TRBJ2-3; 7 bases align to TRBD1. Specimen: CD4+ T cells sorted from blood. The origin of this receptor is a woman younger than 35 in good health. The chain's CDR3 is CTSSFKGASTDTQYF. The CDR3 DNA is TGCACCAGCAGCTTCAAGGGGGCAAGCACAGATACGCAGTATTTT.